The entry that follows covers one TCR beta chain sequence. Its antigen remains unidentified. Generated by immunoSEQ multiplex PCR, the TCRdb table keeps only in-frame clones and is missing some. The table lists almost 70,000 clones, over 90% of them singletons. The data originate from a study of cytomegalovirus exposure and HLA in healthy donors. Findings of the study overall: Reports showed the classifier diagnosing cytomegalovirus status with high specificity and sensitivity. Most sequenced TCRs were rare (though some public TCRs occurred in many donors).

V was pared by 0 bases and J by 1 base, with 13 bases between. Germline lookup yields CDR1 MDHEN and CDR2 SYDVKM. The CDR3 length is 17 residues. The material sequenced was PBMCs. This chain joins TRBV28 and TRBJ2-1; D remains unclear. This clonotype was obtained from a woman aged 18 to 35 in good health and CMV-seropositive. The chain's CDR3 is CASSLWSQVASYNEQFF. In DNA, the CDR3 is TGTGCCAGCAGTTTATGGTCGCAGGTGGCTTCCTACAATGAGCAGTTCTTC.